Below, one T cell receptor beta chain is given with its context. The antigen is unknown. This sample is part of a study of neoadjuvant nivolumab and ipilimumab in lung cancer. General study findings and limits: Only two of four nivolumab-treated tumors gained richness and clonality by surgery. TCR clonality did not significantly correlate with pathologic tumor regression.

The CDR3 runs 14 residues. Germline-derived CDR1 and CDR2 are KGHSH and LQKENI. Deletions cut 2 bases from V and 2 bases from J, with 8 bases between. Here immunoSEQ multiplex PCR was the method, and the copy in TCRdb shows in-frame clones only, minus some. Among 10,000 or so clones, 77% were seen once, and the ten largest hold around 7.2%. The source was tumor tissue, collected after neoadjuvant nivolumab, alone or with ipilimumab, at or shortly before surgery. The chain combines TRBV18 with TRBJ2-3; D remains ambiguous. The receptor was derived from an adult with non-small cell lung cancer. Some clones in this sample may be carry-over from other donors' samples. CDR3 sequence: CASSPTRSTDTQYF. The CDR3 bases are TGTGCCAGCTCACCAACAAGATCCACAGATACGCAGTATTTT.